The rows below give T cell receptor beta chains drawn from one sample of a study of blood T cell repertoires in COVID-19. Measured with immunoSEQ multiplex PCR; TCRdb has only the in-frame clones, and not every one. The table includes roughly 140,000 clones, about nine tenths detected once. Sequenced: peripheral blood. The receptor set was obtained from a human donor in a cohort sampled during active COVID-19. Both conserved end residues are part of each CDR3. Expanded clones are given a class, and other clones once, few, many or no size at all.

V: TRBV7-8
J: TRBJ2-3
size: .
length: 18
CDR3: CASSLRVGGGGGQDTQYF

V: TRBV28
J: TRBJ1-5
size: .
length: 15
CDR3: CASSLTGEGNQPQHF

V: TRBV6-5
J: TRBJ2-2
size: .
length: 15
CDR3: CASSPPASNTGELFF

V: TRBV6-5
J: TRBJ2-3
size: .
length: 14
CDR3: CASRTSGGTDTQYF

V: TRBV2
J: TRBJ2-1
size: .
length: 16
CDR3: CASSAQTGWSYNEQFF

V: TRBV28
J: TRBJ1-3
size: .
length: 16
CDR3: CASRETGRGSGNTIYF

V: TRBV28
J: TRBJ2-7
size: once
length: 15
CDR3: CASRQGQGVSYEQYF

V: TRBV27
J: TRBJ2-7
size: .
length: 15
CDR3: CASSLGSGVIYEQYF

V: TRBV6-2/TRBV6-3
J: TRBJ2-7
size: .
length: 15
CDR3: CASSYGLTNSYEQYF

V: TRBV9
J: TRBJ2-7
size: .
length: 17
CDR3: CASSVGLAGDPSYEQYF

V: TRBV4-1
J: TRBJ2-1
size: .
length: 14
CDR3: CASTRSGTYNEQFF

V: TRBV28
J: TRBJ2-7
size: once
length: 15
CDR3: CASLSAASVTYEQYF

V: TRBV4-1
J: TRBJ2-7
size: once
length: 15
CDR3: CASSPTSGSSYEQYF

V: TRBV3-1/TRBV3-2
J: TRBJ2-1
size: .
length: 18
CDR3: CASSQDGTSGGIYNEQFF

V: TRBV24-1
J: TRBJ2-5
size: .
length: 19
CDR3: CATSDPNGAGLAGQETQYF

V: TRBV7-9
J: TRBJ1-4
size: .
length: 13
CDR3: CASRNGGDEKLFF

V: TRBV7-9
J: TRBJ2-1
size: .
length: 17
CDR3: CASSRSGQAETYNEQFF

V: TRBV5-8
J: TRBJ1-2
size: .
length: 15
CDR3: CASSGGQGLAYGYTF

V: TRBV27
J: TRBJ1-6
size: .
length: 17
CDR3: CASSLLQGGSYNSPLHF

V: TRBV12-3/TRBV12-4
J: TRBJ1-5
size: .
length: 13
CDR3: CASSPGGHQPQHF

V: TRBV5-1
J: TRBJ1-3
size: .
length: 14
CDR3: CASSLGTAERAIYF

V: TRBV4-3
J: TRBJ2-7
size: many
length: 12
CDR3: CASSLLGQEQYF

V: TRBV2
J: TRBJ2-1
size: once
length: 14
CDR3: CASSGQGHYNEQFF

V: TRBV4-3
J: TRBJ2-7
size: .
length: 13
CDR3: CASSQGPGYEQYF

V: TRBV4-3
J: TRBJ2-6
size: .
length: 16
CDR3: CASSRDRPSGANVLTF

V: TRBV6-4
J: TRBJ2-3
size: few
length: 15
CDR3: CASSRTSGSTDTQYF

V: TRBV28
J: TRBJ2-1
size: once
length: 14
CDR3: CASRAQGLHNEQFF

V: TRBV9
J: TRBJ1-1
size: .
length: 14
CDR3: CASSAQGLGTEAFF